Reported below is one T cell receptor beta chain. Its matching antigen is unknown. The sample originates from a study of response to subunit inactivated influenza vaccine. Study observations and caveats: Authors suggested few new T cells are recruited by each seasonal influenza vaccination.

The ends were cut back, 5 bases at V and 6 bases at J, with 8 bases in the middle. Germline V CDR1 and CDR2: SGHTA, FQGNSA. The CDR3 is 11 amino acids. Using its own MiXCR run on the RT-PCR reads, TCRdb lists one record per CDR3 protein. Of 500,000 to 750,000 distinct CDR3 sequences in the sample, approximately 15% were seen once. V is TRBV7-2 and J is TRBJ2-7, with D possibly matching TRBD1 (5 bases). The sequence was obtained from a man in his forties or fifties who received an inactivated influenza vaccine. Sequenced here: PBMCs from blood, sampled roughly 12 days after vaccination. The CDR3 is CASSTDTEQYF. CDR3 DNA: TGTGCCAGCAGCACGGACACCGAGCAGTACTTC.